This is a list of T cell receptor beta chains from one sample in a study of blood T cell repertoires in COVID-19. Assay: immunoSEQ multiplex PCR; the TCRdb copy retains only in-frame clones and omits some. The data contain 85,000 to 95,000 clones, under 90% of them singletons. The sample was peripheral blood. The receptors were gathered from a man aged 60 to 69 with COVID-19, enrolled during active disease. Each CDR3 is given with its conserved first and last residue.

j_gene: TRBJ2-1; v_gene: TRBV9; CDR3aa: CASSLRTGTGDRDEQFF
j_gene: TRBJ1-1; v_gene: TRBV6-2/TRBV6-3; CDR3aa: CASSYRTGKTEAFF
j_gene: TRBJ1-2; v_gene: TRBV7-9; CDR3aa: CASSSTENYGYTF
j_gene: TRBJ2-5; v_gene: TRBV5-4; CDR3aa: CASSLVSGRVETQYF
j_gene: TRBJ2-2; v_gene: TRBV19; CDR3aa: CASSRLKLNTGELFF
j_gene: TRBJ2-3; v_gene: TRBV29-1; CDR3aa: CSGLKTQGVQYF
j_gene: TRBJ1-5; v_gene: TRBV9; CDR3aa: CASSDGTGNQPQHF
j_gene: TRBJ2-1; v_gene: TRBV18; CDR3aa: CASSKGTGDNEQFF
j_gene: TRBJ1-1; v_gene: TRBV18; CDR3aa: CASSPLIRGWTEAFF
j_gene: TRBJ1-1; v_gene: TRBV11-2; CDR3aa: CASSLGTGLNTEAFF
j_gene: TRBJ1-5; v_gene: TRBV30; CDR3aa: CAWSADRGGQPQHF
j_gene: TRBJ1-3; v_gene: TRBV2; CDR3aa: CASSPDRGSGNTIYF
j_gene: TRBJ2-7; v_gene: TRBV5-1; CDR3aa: CASSLVAGDLSYEQYF
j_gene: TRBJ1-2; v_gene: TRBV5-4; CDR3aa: CASSYDTGTGTYGYTF
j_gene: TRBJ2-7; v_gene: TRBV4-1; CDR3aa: CASSQEISGAGIPYEQYF
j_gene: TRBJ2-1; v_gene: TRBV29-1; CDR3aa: CSVSGTGNYNEQFF
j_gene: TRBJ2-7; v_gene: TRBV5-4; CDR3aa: CASSMGLAGGGSEQYF
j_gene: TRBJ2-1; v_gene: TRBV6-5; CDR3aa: CASSYSSGRNEQFF
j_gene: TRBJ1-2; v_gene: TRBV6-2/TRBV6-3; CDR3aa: CASSSLRTGYGYTF
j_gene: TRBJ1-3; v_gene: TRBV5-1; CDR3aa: CASSPRGSGNTIYF